The entry that follows covers one T cell receptor beta chain sequence. This sample was taken from a study of blood T cell repertoires in COVID-19. Per the original data handling: It was from reference gene primer amplification that nucleated cell counts were estimated. Clones were sequenced by immunoSEQ multiplex PCR, and TCRdb holds only the in-frame ones, with some missing. The DNA was the basis for D and trimming; V, J and clone size are from that table. The top ten hold approximately 1.2% of the sample, which has 100,000 to 150,000 clones, around nine tenths seen once. The receptor comes from a woman of 80 years or more with acute or convalescent COVID-19. Sequenced: peripheral blood.

CDR3 in amino acids: CASSLGHNTNTEAFF. CDR3 coding DNA: TGCGCCAGCAGCTTGGGACACAATACGAACACTGAAGCTTTCTTT. This chain links TRBV5-1 with TRBJ1-1; no reliable D call. The CDR3 consists of 15 residues. Germline CDR1 and CDR2: SGHRS and YFSETQ. Trimming took off 0 bases at V and 1 base at J, with 10 bases between the two ends.